This passage covers 32 T cell receptor beta chains from one sample sequenced in a study of T cell responses to AZD1222 COVID-19 vaccine. Libraries were prepared by immunoSEQ multiplex PCR; TCRdb keeps only in-frame clonotypes and omits some of them. Here the sample spans roughly 120,000 clones, about 90% being singletons. Source: peripheral blood, taken on day 0 of AZD1222 vaccination. The receptor set was obtained from an adult in good health.

J is TRBJ1-5 and V is TRBV24-1, with D unclear. CDR1 KGHDR and CDR2 SFDVKD come from the germline V gene. This CDR3 comprises 15 residues. Trimming left V 4 bases short and J 4 bases short, with 13 bases between. CDR3 loop: CATSDPREENQPQHF. The CDR3 region has the DNA TGTGCCACCAGTGACCCCCGGGAGGAAAATCAGCCCCAGCATTTT.

This chain joins TRBV3-1 (or the pseudogene TRBV3-2) and TRBJ2-2; 7 bases fit TRBD1. The CDR3 extends over 17 amino acids. Germline V gives CDR1 LGHDT, CDR2 YNNKEL (reference sequence). With 0 bases clipped from V and 3 bases from J, the junction kept 7 bases outside the gene matches. Here the CDR3 reads CASSQDVRGHDTGELFF. The CDR3, as DNA: TGTGCCAGCAGCCAAGATGTTAGGGGGCACGACACCGGGGAGCTGTTTTTT.

The chain is built from TRBV12-3 or TRBV12-4 and TRBJ2-2; D might be TRBD2 (5 bases). This CDR3 spans 13 amino acids. Trimming removed 4 bases at V and 5 bases at J, with 8 bases between. Here the CDR3 DNA reads TGTGCCAGCAGTTCAAGGAGGACCGGGGAGCTGTTTTTT. This sequence encodes CASSSRRTGELFF.

This clone was detected once. The CDR3 protein is CASSLVMYDNEQYF. The CDR3 DNA reads as TGTGCCAGCAGCTTAGTTATGTACGATAACGAGCAGTACTTC. V is TRBV7-9 and J is TRBJ2-7, with D hard to call. The germline V gene has CDR1 SEHNR and CDR2 FQNEAQ (reference sequence). Trimming pared 1 base from V and 5 bases from J, leaving 12 bases between. The CDR3 runs to 14 residues. The full variable domain, its missing parts supplied by reference TRBV7-9 and TRBJ2-7, is DTGVSQNPRHKITKRGQNVTFRCDPISEHNRLYWYRQTLGQGPEFLTYFQNEAQLEKSRLLSDRFSAERPKGSFSTLEIQRTEQGDSAMYLCASSLVMYDNEQYFGPGTRLTVT.

This chain connects TRBV3-1 (or the pseudogene TRBV3-2) to TRBJ1-1, with 8 bases lining up with TRBD1. The V segment lost 1 base and the J segment 6 bases; nucleotides outside the gene matches: 4. The germline gives CDR1 LGHDT, CDR2 YNNKEL (reference sequence). This CDR3 is built from 14 residues. CDR3 loop: CASSQVTGGAEAFF. The DNA of the CDR3 is TGTGCCAGCAGCCAAGTAACAGGGGGAGCTGAAGCTTTCTTT.

This chain links TRBV5-1 with TRBJ1-3, with a tentative D call TRBD1 (6 bases). V was cut by 1 base and J by 4 bases, with 9 bases left in between. Looked up from germline, CDR1 is SGHRS and CDR2 is YFSETQ. This CDR3 comprises 14 residues. The CDR3 region has the DNA TGCGCCAGCAGCTTGACAGGGTACGGAAACACCATATATTTT. Translation: CASSLTGYGNTIYF.

The chain uses TRBV4-1 and TRBJ2-7, with a weak D call TRBD2 (5 bases). Germline V gene sequence: CDR1 MGHRA, CDR2 YSYEKL. V shed 1 base and J shed 2 bases, with 12 bases lying between them. The CDR3 has 15 residues. CDR3 sequence (DNA): TGCGCCAGCAGCCAAGTAGCCGGGAAAACCTACGAGCAGTACTTC. It codes for CASSQVAGKTYEQYF.

This sequence joins TRBV19 and TRBJ2-2; TRBD1 is a possible D gene (6 bases). Germline-derived CDR1 and CDR2 are LNHDA and SQIVND (reference sequence). The CDR3 spans 17 residues. V shed 5 bases and J shed 7 bases, with 23 bases lying between them. This chain's CDR3 is CASSPPPGRGNVGELFF. CDR3 nucleotides: TGTGCCAGTAGTCCCCCTCCCGGCAGGGGAAATGTCGGGGAGCTGTTTTTT.

This clone occurred a few times. The chain recombines TRBV19 with TRBJ2-1; D unresolved. Trimming removed 6 bases from V and 2 bases from J, with 2 bases in between. CDR1 and CDR2 from the germline V gene are LNHDA and SQIVND (reference sequence). This CDR3 has 11 residues. The CDR3 bases are TGTGCCAGTAGGGCCTACAATGAGCAGTTCTTC. Translated: CASRAYNEQFF.

Here the CDR3 DNA reads TGTGCCAGCAGCCAAGTTCCCAGTGCCGGGGAGCTGTTTTTT. Encoded protein: CASSQVPSAGELFF. V gene TRBV3-1 (or the pseudogene TRBV3-2) combines with J gene TRBJ2-2; D not certain. The CDR3 consists of 14 residues. The V end lost 1 base, the J end lost 6 bases, and 9 bases lay between the germline ends. CDR1 is LGHDT, CDR2 YNNKEL, per germline (reference sequence).

This clone has only a few counts. The chain couples TRBV4-2 to TRBJ1-5, with a possible D match to TRBD1 (6 bases). The V gene's germline CDR1 is LGHNA and CDR2 YNFKEQ. This CDR3 contains 17 residues. The V and J ends lost 0 bases and 7 bases respectively, with 19 bases between them. DNA for the CDR3: TGTGCCAGCAGCCAAGATTTAGGGGGGGGAGGGTACCAGCCCCAGCATTTT. Translated, it gives CASSQDLGGGGYQPQHF.

J is TRBJ1-1 and V is TRBV30; D might be TRBD1 (5 bases). The CDR3 is 14 amino acids. V was clipped by 0 bases and J by 4 bases, with 12 bases between them. Germline-derived CDR1 and CDR2 are GTSNPN and SVGIG (reference sequence). As DNA, the CDR3 is TGTGCCTGGAGTGTTGGGACTGCTAGCACTGAAGCTTTCTTT. Encoded protein: CAWSVGTASTEAFF.

The chain carries TRBV27 and TRBJ1-1; 11 bases are shared with TRBD1. Trimming cost V 6 bases and J 5 bases; bases outside gene matches: 8. CDR1 is MNHEY and CDR2 is SMNVEV in the germline V gene (reference sequence). This CDR3 spans 15 amino acids. CDR3 coding DNA: TGTGCCAGCAGCTGGGGACAGGGGGGCGGAACTGAAGCTTTCTTT. Translation: CASSWGQGGGTEAFF.

The chain has TRBV5-5 and TRBJ1-1, with 10 bases aligning to TRBD1. V lost 9 bases to trimming and J lost 0 bases; unmatched junction nucleotides: 5. This CDR3 has 14 amino acids. Germline CDR1 reads SGHKS; CDR2 reads YYEKEE (reference sequence). This CDR3 reads CATRTGGMNTEAFF. Here the CDR3 DNA reads TGTGCCACCAGGACAGGGGGGATGAACACTGAAGCTTTCTTT.

V and J are TRBV7-8 and TRBJ1-2; 7 nucleotides agree with TRBD1. Germline trimming cut 5 bases from V and 4 bases from J; bases unmatched to any gene: 13. This CDR3 has 16 amino acids. The germline V gene encodes CDR1 SGHVS and CDR2 FQNEAQ. CDR3 region: CASSRWGFQGGYGYTF. As DNA, the CDR3 is TGTGCCAGCAGCCGTTGGGGCTTCCAGGGGGGCTATGGCTACACCTTC.

This clone was found once. V and J are TRBV7-9 and TRBJ1-4; the D gene is possibly TRBD1 (5 bases). V was cut by 5 bases and J by 7 bases, with 14 bases left in between. Germline CDR1 SEHNR, CDR2 FQNEAQ (reference sequence). The CDR3 has 14 amino acids. The CDR3 loop is CASSPPGAGEKLFF. CDR3 nucleotides: TGTGCCAGCAGCCCCCCCGGGGCGGGTGAAAAACTGTTTTTT.

V is TRBV18 and J is TRBJ2-2; D is uncertain. CDR1 and CDR2 (germline): KGHSH, LQKENI. Trimming cost V 6 bases and J 1 base, with 12 bases left between them. The CDR3 spans 15 residues. In DNA, the CDR3 is TGTGCCAGCTCCCCCGGGCCGCTGAACACCGGGGAGCTGTTTTTT. It is translated as CASSPGPLNTGELFF.

The rearrangement links TRBV19 to TRBJ1-2; D possibly corresponds to TRBD1 (5 bases). Trimming removed 0 bases at V and 1 base at J, with 12 bases between. This CDR3 is built from 16 residues. CDR1 and CDR2 (germline): LNHDA, SQIVND (reference sequence). CDR3 in amino acids: CASSIDHKGSNYGYTF. DNA of the CDR3: TGTGCCAGTAGTATAGATCATAAGGGGAGTAACTATGGCTACACCTTC.

The chain employs TRBV28 and TRBJ1-6, with 7 bases fitting TRBD1. This CDR3 spans 18 amino acids. V lost 5 bases and J lost 3; bases outside the gene matches: 13. The germline V gene encodes CDR1 MDHEN and CDR2 SYDVKM. CDR3 sequence reads: CASSTYWTGTIYNSPLHF. DNA of the CDR3: TGTGCCAGCAGTACATACTGGACAGGCACCATCTATAATTCACCCCTCCACTTT.

This chain links TRBV6-6 with TRBJ2-5; TRBD1 might be the D (6 bases). Germline V gene sequence: CDR1 MNHNY, CDR2 SVGAGI (reference sequence). V was trimmed by 6 bases and J by 7 bases, leaving 9 bases between them. CDR3 size: 11 residues. The CDR3 bases are TGTGCCAGCAGGGGGGCCGGGACCCAGTACTTC. Translation gives CASRGAGTQYF.

V and J are TRBV4-2 and TRBJ2-3; D ambiguous. Per germline, CDR1 LGHNA and CDR2 YNFKEQ. Trimming left V 0 bases short and J 0 bases short, with 13 bases between. There are 17 residues in the CDR3. CDR3 coding DNA: TGTGCCAGCAGCCAAGATCTTTACGGGCCTAGCACAGATACGCAGTATTTT. This encodes CASSQDLYGPSTDTQYF.

The DNA of the CDR3 is TGTGCCAGCAGGCACAGGGGTCAGCCCCAGCATTTT. This gives the protein CASRHRGQPQHF. This chain joins TRBV12-3 or TRBV12-4 and TRBJ1-5; 7 bases line up with TRBD1. The trim removed 6 bases at V and 6 bases at J, leaving 2 bases unmatched. This CDR3 has 12 amino acids.

For the CDR3, the DNA is TGTGCCTGGAGTGTAAAGGCCACAGATACGCAGTATTTT. It codes for CAWSVKATDTQYF. V usage is TRBV30 and J usage is TRBJ2-3; D unclear. V lost 0 bases to trimming and J lost 2 bases, with 6 bases between them. The CDR3 totals 13 residues. Germline V gene data show CDR1 as GTSNPN and CDR2 as SVGIG (reference sequence).

The J gene is TRBJ2-3, the V gene TRBV5-1, with a weak D call TRBD1 (5 bases). The CDR3 length is 14 residues. Trimming stripped 4 bases from V and 7 bases from J, with 16 bases between. Germline lookup yields CDR1 SGHRS and CDR2 YFSETQ. The CDR3 sequence is CASSAQEFKNTQYF. The DNA of the CDR3 is TGCGCCAGCAGCGCACAGGAGTTCAAGAATACGCAGTATTTT.

The gene calls are TRBV3-1 (or the pseudogene TRBV3-2) and TRBJ1-6; weak D call: TRBD1 (6 bases). Germline V gives CDR1 LGHDT, CDR2 YNNKEL (reference sequence). This CDR3 comprises 14 residues. Trimming removed 9 bases from V and 7 bases from J, with 16 bases in between. CDR3 protein: CARGPTGRNSPLHF. As DNA, the CDR3 is TGTGCCAGGGGGCCCACAGGGAGGAATTCACCCCTCCACTTT.

The CDR3 protein is CASSPQGGPLFMNTEAFF. The CDR3 bases are TGTGCCAGCTCACCACAAGGAGGGCCCCTCTTCATGAACACTGAAGCTTTCTTT. This rearrangement joins TRBV18 to TRBJ1-1; D call uncertain. Germline V gene sequence: CDR1 KGHSH, CDR2 LQKENI. This CDR3 region has 18 residues. V lost 1 base and J lost 0, with 18 bases in between.

The chain uses TRBV2 and TRBJ1-5; D is uncertain. V dropped 2 bases and J dropped 6 bases, with 14 bases sitting between them. The CDR3 runs 15 residues. From germline, CDR1 is SNHLY and CDR2 FYNNEI. CDR3 nucleotide sequence: TGTGCCAGCAGTGAACAGCCACTTCAATTTCAGCCCCAGCATTTT. It translates to CASSEQPLQFQPQHF.

The chain joins TRBV6-2 or TRBV6-3 to TRBJ1-5; 7 nucleotides line up with TRBD1. From germline, CDR1 is MNHEY and CDR2 SVGEGT. The CDR3 is 14 residues long. J gave up 8 bases and V 6 bases, and 10 bases lay outside the gene matches. Written as DNA, the CDR3 is TGTGCCAGCAGCGTAGGACAGGTGGAGAAGCCCCAGCATTTT. Translated, it gives CASSVGQVEKPQHF.

The chain carries TRBV5-5 and TRBJ2-3; 7 positions agree with TRBD2. Germline V lookup: CDR1 SGHKS, CDR2 YYEKEE (reference sequence). The CDR3 is 14 residues long. After removal of 2 bases from V and 4 bases from J, the junction contained 4 bases not matched to a gene. The CDR3 bases are TGTGCCAGCAGCTTTCCAGGGAGGGCAGATACGCAGTATTTT. It specifies CASSFPGRADTQYF.

This chain links TRBV5-4 with TRBJ2-7, with TRBD1 matching over 7 bases. Trimming removed 5 bases from V and 0 bases from J; junction bases left unmatched: 8. Germline CDR1 SGHNT, CDR2 YYREEE (reference sequence). The CDR3 length is 15 residues. DNA for the CDR3: TGTGCCAGCAGATCGGGACAGACGCCCTCCTACGAGCAGTACTTC. Residues: CASRSGQTPSYEQYF.

The genes are TRBV19 and TRBJ1-6, with a possible D match to TRBD1 (6 bases). CDR3 length: 14 amino acids. The V and J ends lost 8 bases and 10 bases respectively, with 18 bases between them. Germline loops: CDR1 LNHDA, CDR2 SQIVND (reference sequence). Here the CDR3 DNA reads TGTGCCAGTTCCACAGGGTTCCCTTGGTCACCCCTCCACTTT. This encodes CASSTGFPWSPLHF.

The chain links TRBV27 to TRBJ1-5; the match to TRBD1 covers 11 bases. The CDR3 contains 15 residues. Per germline, CDR1 MNHEY and CDR2 SMNVEV (reference sequence). Germline trimming cut 5 bases from V and 7 bases from J; bases unmatched to any gene: 7. CDR3 bases: TGTGCCAGCAGTCCCGGGACAGGGGGTCTACAGCCCCAGCATTTT. As protein: CASSPGTGGLQPQHF.